This T cell receptor beta chain is from a study of blood T cells in healthy people across ages. To note about this clonotype: Its antigen is not identified.

V was pared by 4 bases and J by 4 bases, with 9 bases of the junction left unmatched. This CDR3 region has 15 residues. Germline assignment: CDR1 MNHEY and CDR2 SVGAGI. Overall study results and limits: It was held that the diversity estimates obtained from one million T cells were underestimates.

Alongside a J-beta primer mix, a sample-barcoded 5' primer served in a second PCR lasting about 7 to 11 cycles. TCRdb reanalysed the 5' RACE reads using MiXCR and keeps one entry per CDR3 protein. The sample shows about 400,000 distinct CDR3 sequences, 45% to 65% of them seen only once. The V call is TRBV6-5, the J call TRBJ1-2; the match to TRBD1 covers 7 bases. Sequencing was done on a sample of blood. The TCR sequence derives from a man aged 55 to 69 in good health. The CDR3 loop is CASSSLGGAPYGYTF. CDR3 nucleotides: TGTGCCAGCAGTTCCCTAGGGGGCGCGCCCTATGGCTACACCTTC.